Here is one T cell receptor (beta chain) with its context. Its antigen is unidentified. These data originate in a study of OX40 agonist ivuxolimab in advanced cancers. Findings and limits, study-wide: Low normalized clonal expansion also occurred in some nonresponding patients.

This CDR3 has 14 amino acids. Germline CDR1 WNHNN, CDR2 SYGVQD (reference sequence). V lost 5 bases and J lost 2; bases outside the gene matches: 6. Profiling relied on immunoSEQ multiplex PCR, and the TCRdb table lists in-frame clones only, not all of them. The table lists more than 85,000 clones, about 80% of them singletons, with more than 1.1% in the top ten. The sequence was obtained from an adult with an advanced solid tumor such as melanoma, head and neck, liver or kidney cancer. Specimen: CD4+ or CD8+ T cells sorted from blood, collected in a trial of the OX40 agonist ivuxolimab. The chain joins TRBV10-1 to TRBJ2-7, with 7 bases matching TRBD2. The CDR3 DNA reads as TGCGCCAGCAGTCTACTAGCGCGACCCTACGAGCAGTACTTC. This translates into CASSLLARPYEQYF.